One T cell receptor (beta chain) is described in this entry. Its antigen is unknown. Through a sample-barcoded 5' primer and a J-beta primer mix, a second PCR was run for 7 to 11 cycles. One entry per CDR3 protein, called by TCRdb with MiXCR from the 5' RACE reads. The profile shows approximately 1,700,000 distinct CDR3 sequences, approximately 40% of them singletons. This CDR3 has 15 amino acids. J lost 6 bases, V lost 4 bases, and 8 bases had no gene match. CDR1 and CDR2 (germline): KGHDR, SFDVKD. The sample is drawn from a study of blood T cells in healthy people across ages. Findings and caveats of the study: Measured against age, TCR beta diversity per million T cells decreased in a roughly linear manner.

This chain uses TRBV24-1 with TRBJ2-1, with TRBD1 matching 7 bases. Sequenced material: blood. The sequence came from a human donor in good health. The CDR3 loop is CATSDAGTEGNEQFF. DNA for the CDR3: TGTGCCACCAGTGACGCCGGGACAGAAGGCAATGAGCAGTTCTTC.